This TCR beta chain stems from a study of blood T cell repertoires in COVID-19. As for the study in general: COVID-19 samples from acute and convalescent phases originated in the United States, Italy and Spain. T cells, B-cell-depleted T cells, or PBMCs supplied cDNA or gDNA.

How the authors handled the data: Estimates of nucleated cell counts were drawn from the amplification of reference gene primers. Repertoires were generated with immunoSEQ multiplex PCR, while TCRdb's copy carries only in-frame clones and drops some. That table furnishes V, J and clone size, whereas the DNA furnished D and trimming. The table includes 150,000 to 200,000 clones, 87% detected once. This CDR3 spans 13 amino acids. Germline V lookup: CDR1 SQVTM, CDR2 ANQGSEA. Trimming cost V 1 base and J 5 bases, with 11 bases left between them. Cohorts were determined from participant-reported clinical history.

The sequenced material came from PBMCs or T cells enriched from blood (not recorded which). This rearrangement joins TRBV29-1 to TRBJ1-2; possible D gene TRBD1, 5 bases. The TCR originated in a human donor with acute COVID-19. The donor label of this sample is uncertain. The CDR3 DNA reads TGCAGCGTTGAAGGCGACAGTAAATATGGCTACACCTTC. Encoded protein: CSVEGDSKYGYTF. The whole variable domain, filled in from reference TRBV29-1 and TRBJ1-2, reads SAVISQKPSRDICQRGTSLTIQCQVDSQVTMMFWYRQQPGQSLTLIATANQGSEATYESGFVIDKFPISRPNLTFSTLTVSNMSPEDSSIYLCSVEGDSKYGYTFGSGTRLTVV.